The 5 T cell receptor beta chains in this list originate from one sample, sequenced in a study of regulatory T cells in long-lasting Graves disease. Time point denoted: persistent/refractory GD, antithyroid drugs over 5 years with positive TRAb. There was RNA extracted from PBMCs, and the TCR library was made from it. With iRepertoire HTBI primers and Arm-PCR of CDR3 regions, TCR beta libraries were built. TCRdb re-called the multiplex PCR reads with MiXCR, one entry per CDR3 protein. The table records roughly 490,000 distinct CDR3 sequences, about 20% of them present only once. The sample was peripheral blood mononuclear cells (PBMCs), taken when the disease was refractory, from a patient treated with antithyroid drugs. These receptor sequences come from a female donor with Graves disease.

CDR3 nucleotide sequence: TGTGCCAGCAGTTTAGTACAGGGGGGGGAGTCCGATTCACCCCTCCACTTT. Encoded protein: CASSLVQGGESDSPLHF. This chain links TRBV28 with TRBJ1-6; TRBD1 agrees at 8 bases. V lost 2 bases and J lost 8; bases outside the gene matches: 11. The CDR3 is 17 residues long. The germline CDR1 and CDR2 sequences are MDHEN and SYDVKM.

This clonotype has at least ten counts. In DNA, the CDR3 is TGTGCCAGCAGTGCCCACAGGGATAATTCACCCCTCCACTTT. Residues: CASSAHRDNSPLHF. This sequence joins TRBV28 and TRBJ1-6, with D perhaps matching TRBD1 (6 bases). There are 14 residues in the CDR3. The ends were cut back, 5 bases at V and 5 bases at J, with 10 bases in the middle. Germline V gene sequence: CDR1 MDHEN, CDR2 SYDVKM.

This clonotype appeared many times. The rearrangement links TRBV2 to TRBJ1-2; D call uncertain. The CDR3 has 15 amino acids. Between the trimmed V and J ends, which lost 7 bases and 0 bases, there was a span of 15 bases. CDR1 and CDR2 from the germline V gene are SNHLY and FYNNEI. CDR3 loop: CASTFSYQTNYGYTF. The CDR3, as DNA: TGTGCCAGCACATTCTCTTATCAGACTAACTATGGCTACACCTTC.

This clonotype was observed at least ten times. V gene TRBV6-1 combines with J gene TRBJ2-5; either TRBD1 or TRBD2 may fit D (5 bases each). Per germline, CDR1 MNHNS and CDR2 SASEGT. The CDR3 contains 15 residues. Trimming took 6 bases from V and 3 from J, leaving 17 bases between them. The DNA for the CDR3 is TGTGCCAGCAGGGTGATGAGGGACCTAAAAGAGACCCAGTACTTC. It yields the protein CASRVMRDLKETQYF.

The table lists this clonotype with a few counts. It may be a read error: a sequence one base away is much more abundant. The chain's CDR3 is CASSYGHTMNTEAFF. The CDR3 bases are TGTGCCAGCAGCTACGGACACACGATGAACACTGAAGCTTTCTTT. The rearrangement uses TRBV7-2 and TRBJ1-1, with D perhaps TRBD1 (5 bases). V lost 4 bases, J lost 0 bases, and 12 bases lay in between. The CDR3 extends over 15 amino acids. CDR1 is SGHTA and CDR2 is FQGNSA in the germline V gene.